These 12 T cell receptor beta chains share one sample of origin, sequenced in a study of cytomegalovirus exposure and HLA in healthy donors. The PCR contained 60 Vbeta and 13 Jbeta primers. TCRdb's copy holds only in-frame clones and misses some; the assay was immunoSEQ multiplex PCR. The sample includes 90,000 or so clones, roughly 80% of them seen just once. The sample taken for sequencing was PBMCs. Every receptor here comes from a man aged 30 to 39 in good health and CMV-seropositive.

This chain connects TRBV28 to TRBJ2-1; D call uncertain. Trimming left V 6 bases short and J 0 bases short, with 6 bases between. Per germline, CDR1 MDHEN and CDR2 SYDVKM. This CDR3 has 13 residues. Written as DNA, the CDR3 is TGTGCCAGCAGGCTAAGCTCCTACAATGAGCAGTTCTTC. Translating it yields CASRLSSYNEQFF. Full variable domain (rest looked up from reference TRBV28 and TRBJ2-1): DVKVTQSSRYLVKRTGEKVFLECVQDMDHENMFWYRQDPGLGLRLIYFSYDVKMKEKGDIPEGYSVSREKKERFSLILESASTNQTSMYLCASRLSSYNEQFFGPGTRLTVL.

CDR3 sequence (DNA): TGTGCCAGCAGTCTCCTTTCAGGGGCAGATACGCAGTATTTT. Its translation is CASSLLSGADTQYF. The gene calls are TRBV7-2 and TRBJ2-3; D might be TRBD1 (6 bases). Germline CDR1 reads SGHTA; CDR2 reads FQGNSA. This CDR3 has 14 residues. V lost 6 bases, J lost 4 bases, and 14 bases lay in between.

The rearrangement uses TRBV12-1 and TRBJ2-1; the D call TRBD2 from the table was never checked on the DNA. TRBV12-1 is listed as a pseudogene. This CDR3 region has 14 residues. The CDR3 DNA reads as TGTGCCAGCAGCCCCCAGACTAGCGGCAATGAGCAGTTCTTC. Its translation: CASSPQTSGNEQFF.

CDR3 nucleotide sequence: TGTGCCAGCAGTTTACCGGGAACGGAGACCCAGTACTTC. Encoded protein: CASSLPGTETQYF. The chain couples TRBV5-6 to TRBJ2-5, with D maybe TRBD2 (5 bases). Germline V lookup: CDR1 SGHDT, CDR2 YYEEEE. The CDR3 covers 13 residues. With 5 bases removed from V and 5 bases from J, the gap between germline ends came to 13 bases.

This clone was seen only a few times. This chain connects TRBV6-6 to TRBJ2-7; D unresolved. CDR3 length equals 12 residues. V was trimmed by 2 bases and J by 6 bases, leaving 8 bases between them. Germline values: CDR1 MNHNY, CDR2 SVGAGI (reference sequence). The CDR3 DNA follows: TGTGCCAGCAGTTACGGTGGCCTCGAGCAGTACTTC. As protein: CASSYGGLEQYF.

The gene calls are TRBV10-3 and TRBJ2-2, with a weak D call TRBD1 (5 bases). CDR1 is ENHRY and CDR2 is SYGVKD in the germline V gene. The CDR3 spans 14 residues. V lost 0 bases and J 5 bases, leaving 7 bases between the germline ends. The CDR3 spells CAISESQGTGELFF. Written as DNA, the CDR3 is TGTGCCATCAGTGAGTCGCAGGGAACCGGGGAGCTGTTTTTT.

The rearrangement links TRBV11-2 to TRBJ1-5, with 8 nucleotides matching TRBD1. Unmatched junction bases numbered 7, after V lost 3 bases and J lost 3 bases. CDR1 SGHAT and CDR2 FQNNGV come from the germline V gene. This CDR3 contains 16 residues. The chain's CDR3 is CASSLGTGDPNQPQHF. CDR3 DNA: TGTGCCAGCAGCTTGGGGACAGGCGATCCCAATCAGCCCCAGCATTTT.

The chain is built from TRBV9 and TRBJ2-7; the D gene is possibly TRBD2 (6 bases). V lost 3 bases and J 3 bases, leaving 16 bases between the germline ends. This CDR3 has 15 amino acids. Germline lookup yields CDR1 SGDLS and CDR2 YYNGEE. The CDR3 loop reads CASSAFAGGDYEQYF. The CDR3 DNA sequence: TGTGCCAGCAGCGCCTTTGCGGGCGGGGACTACGAGCAGTACTTC.

This clone was seen a single time. The J gene is TRBJ1-6, the V gene TRBV25-1; tentative D call: TRBD1 (6 bases). Germline V gives CDR1 MGHDK, CDR2 SYGVNS. The CDR3 totals 17 residues. With 4 bases removed from V and 4 bases from J, the gap between germline ends came to 17 bases. The CDR3 reads CASSAAGGHKYNSPLHF. Here the CDR3 DNA reads TGTGCCAGCAGTGCAGCTGGGGGACATAAGTATAATTCACCCCTCCACTTT.

The chain has TRBV7-9 and TRBJ2-1; D remains ambiguous. Trimming removed 8 bases at V and 6 bases at J, with 8 bases between. Germline CDR1 reads SEHNR; CDR2 reads FQNEAQ (reference sequence). The CDR3 length is 11 residues. CDR3 sequence (DNA): TGTGCCAGCGATGTCGGCAATGAGCAGTTCTTC. This gives the protein CASDVGNEQFF.

V is TRBV11-3 and J is TRBJ2-5; 7 bases align to TRBD1. Near its end, the DNA agrees better with TRBJ2-7, so the J call may be wrong. The germline V gene has CDR1 SGHNT and CDR2 YENEEA. CDR3 length: 13 residues. CDR3 bases: TGTGCCAGCAGCCAGGACAGGTCCTACGAGCAGTACTTC. Residues: CASSQDRSYEQYF.

DNA of the CDR3: TGTGCCAGCAACCAGACCCCGGGAGGGCCCTACGAGCAGTACTTC. It is translated as CASNQTPGGPYEQYF. The rearrangement joins TRBV7-2 to TRBJ2-7; 8 bases are a match to TRBD2. The CDR3 sequence is 15 residues long. V shed 7 bases and J 2 bases; nucleotides not matched to a gene: 10. In germline, CDR1 is SGHTA, CDR2 FQGNSA.